This TCR beta chain was found in a study of blood T cell repertoires in COVID-19. In the study overall: Acute and convalescent COVID-19 samples came from the United States, Italy and Spain. T cells, B-cell-depleted T cells, or PBMCs provided the cDNA or gDNA that served as material.

CDR3 length equals 18 residues. Losses at the gene ends were 3 bases for V and 3 bases for J; bases not matched to a gene: 8. Germline V CDR1 and CDR2: SGHNT, YYREEE (reference sequence). Authors' processing steps: Amplification of reference gene primers was used by the study to estimate nucleated cell counts. Assay: immunoSEQ multiplex PCR; the TCRdb copy retains only in-frame clones and omits some. The V and J calls and the clone size are those of that table, but D and trimming were determined from the DNA. The sample contains around 130,000 clones, around nine tenths of which appear only once. Sequencing was performed on peripheral blood. The origin of this receptor is a woman between 45 and 60 years old with acute or convalescent COVID-19. The chain uses TRBV5-4 and TRBJ2-3, with 15 positions matching TRBD2. The CDR3 coding sequence is TGTGCCAGCAGCTCGGGACTAGCGGGGGGCCGTTTAACAGATACGCAGTATTTT. This sequence encodes CASSSGLAGGRLTDTQYF. The full variable domain, in which reference TRBV5-4 and TRBJ2-3 provide the parts outside the CDR3, is ETGVTQSPTHLIKTRGQQVTLRCSSQSGHNTVSWYQQALGQGPQFIFQYYREEENGRGNFPPRFSGLQFPNYSSELNVNALELDDSALYLCASSSGLAGGRLTDTQYFGPGTRLTVL.